The rows below give T cell receptor beta chains drawn from one sample of a study of blood T cell repertoires in COVID-19. The protocol was immunoSEQ multiplex PCR, while the TCRdb copy is restricted to in-frame clones and leaves out a portion. The sample holds some 180,000 clones, 75% to 90% seen once. Sequenced input: peripheral blood. These receptor sequences come from a man between 35 and 55 years old with acute or convalescent COVID-19. Both conserved end residues are part of each CDR3. D genes are given only for firm matches. Size is stated for part of the rows, as once, few or many counts, or as a class when the clone is expanded.

J gene | clone size | D gene | V gene | CDR3 DNA | CDR3 protein
TRBJ2-2 | . | TRBD1 | TRBV5-1 | TGCGCCAGCAGCTGGGACAGGACTAACACCGGGGAGCTGTTTTTT | CASSWDRTNTGELFF
TRBJ2-1 | once | . | TRBV18 | TGTGCCAGCTCACCACTCTATTGGGGGCGACTCTTCTTC | CASSPLYWGRLFF
TRBJ1-1 | . | TRBD1 | TRBV5-1 | TGCGCCAGCAGCGCGGACAGGGGAGGTACTGAAGCTTTCTTT | CASSADRGGTEAFF
TRBJ1-1 | . | . | TRBV6-5 | TGTGCCAGCAGTTACAGTGGGCCCAAGACTGAAGCTTTCTTT | CASSYSGPKTEAFF
TRBJ1-4 | . | . | TRBV7-6 | TGTGCCAGCAGCACTAGAAACGAAGCACAACATGAAAAACTGTTTTTT | CASSTRNEAQHEKLFF
TRBJ2-1 | . | TRBD2 | TRBV11-2 | TGTGCCAGCAGCTTAGTTAGCGGGGTCAGCAATGAGCAGTTCTTC | CASSLVSGVSNEQFF
TRBJ1-4 | few | . | TRBV28 | TGTGCCAGCAGTCCCTCGGGCGGGAGGCAAAAACTGTTTTTT | CASSPSGGRQKLFF
TRBJ2-2 | . | TRBD2 | TRBV10-2 | TGCGCCAGCAACGGACTAGCGGGGGGTACGAACACCGGGGAGCTGTTTTTT | CASNGLAGGTNTGELFF
TRBJ2-7 | . | TRBD1 | TRBV28 | TGTGCCAGCAGTTCCTTGGACAGGGAGTACGAGCAGTACTTC | CASSSLDREYEQYF
TRBJ2-6 | . | TRBD2 | TRBV24-1 | TGTGCTACGGCGGGGGATGGGGCCAACGTCCTGACTTTC | CATAGDGANVLTF
TRBJ1-4 | . | . | TRBV2 | TGTGCCAGCAGTGAAGGACGGAGGGGACGCACTAATGAAAAACTGTTTTTT | CASSEGRRGRTNEKLFF
TRBJ2-5 | . | . | TRBV4-3 | TGCGCCAGCAGCCCCGGGGTTCAAGAGACCCAGTACTTC | CASSPGVQETQYF
TRBJ2-5 | . | . | TRBV4-3 | TGCGCCAGCAGCCCTTCAGGGTGGGGTGAGACCCAGTACTTC | CASSPSGWGETQYF
TRBJ2-1 | . | TRBD1 | TRBV24-1 | TGTGCCACCAGTGGTCGACAGGGGACCTACAATGAGCAGTTCTTC | CATSGRQGTYNEQFF
TRBJ2-6 | . | . | TRBV6-1 | TGTGCCAGCAGTGAAGCGTGGGCCGCAGTTTCTGGGGCCAACGTCCTGACTTTC | CASSEAWAAVSGANVLTF
TRBJ1-3 | . | . | TRBV28 | TGTGCCAGCAGTTCTCCCGTCGGGAGGAGGTCTGGAAACACCATATATTTT | CASSSPVGRRSGNTIYF
TRBJ1-1 | . | . | TRBV18 | TGTGCCAGCTCACCAAGACAAACGGATGAAGCTTTCTTT | CASSPRQTDEAFF
TRBJ2-2 | . | TRBD1 | TRBV5-4 | TGTGCCAGCAGCTTAAACCCTGGACAGGGGGGCTGGGGCGGGGAGCTGTTTTTT | CASSLNPGQGGWGGELFF
TRBJ1-1 | . | TRBD1 | TRBV4-1 | TGCGCCAGCAGCCAGGGACAGGGGGCCATGAACACTGAAGCTTTCTTT | CASSQGQGAMNTEAFF
TRBJ1-2 | few | TRBD1 | TRBV19 | TGTGCCAGTAGTATTCGTCAGGGGGCGATCTATGGCTACACCTTC | CASSIRQGAIYGYTF
TRBJ1-3 | . | TRBD1 | TRBV9 | TGTGCCAGCAACACAGGGGGCGGAAACACCATATATTTT | CASNTGGGNTIYF
TRBJ2-7 | . | . | TRBV20-1 | TGCAGTGCCAGCAGGGAGGTCGAGCAGTACTTC | CSASREVEQYF
TRBJ2-1 | . | TRBD2 | TRBV24-1 | TGTGCCACCAGTGATAGGACTAGCGGGGGGTACAATGAGCAGTTCTTC | CATSDRTSGGYNEQFF
TRBJ1-5 | . | . | TRBV30 | TGTGCCTGGTCCCAGTTCAATCAGCCCCAGCATTTT | CAWSQFNQPQHF
TRBJ2-5 | . | . | TRBV5-1 | TGCGCCAGCAGCACTCAAGGGGTTCAAGAGACCCAGTACTTC | CASSTQGVQETQYF
TRBJ2-3 | . | TRBD2 | TRBV5-5 | TGTGCCAGCAGCTTCGGCGGGGGGGCAGATACGCAGTATTTT | CASSFGGGADTQYF
TRBJ1-1 | few | . | TRBV19 | TGTGCCAGTATCTCCTCTCGGGTAAACACTGAAGCTTTCTTT | CASISSRVNTEAFF
TRBJ1-5 | . | . | TRBV2 | TGTGCCAGCAGAGGGGACATAGCAAATCAGCCCCAGCATTTT | CASRGDIANQPQHF
TRBJ2-7 | . | . | TRBV5-6 | TGTGCCAGCAGCTTGGGGAGATTTTACGAGCAGTACTTC | CASSLGRFYEQYF
TRBJ1-1 | . | . | TRBV11-2 | TGTGCCAGCAGCTTAGCCCCAGGAGAGGGAGCTTTCTTT | CASSLAPGEGAFF
TRBJ2-7 | once | . | TRBV6-6 | TGTGCCAGCAGTCCGCAGGGCTCTGACTACGAGCAGTACTTC | CASSPQGSDYEQYF
TRBJ1-6 | . | . | TRBV19 | TGTGCCAGTAGTCTTCCCCCGGGTCAAACCTATAATTCACCCCTCCACTTT | CASSLPPGQTYNSPLHF
TRBJ2-5 | . | . | TRBV2 | TGTGCCAGCAGTGATTCTGTCAGGGTCTCTATGGAGACCCAGTACTTC | CASSDSVRVSMETQYF
TRBJ1-1 | . | . | TRBV11-1 | TGTGCCAGCAGCTTGAAGCCTGGGAACACTGAAGCTTTCTTT | CASSLKPGNTEAFF
TRBJ2-3 | . | . | TRBV27 | TGTGCCAGCAGTTCCCTCTCCAGTTTATACACAGATACGCAGTATTTT | CASSSLSSLYTDTQYF
TRBJ1-3 | . | . | TRBV4-1 | TGCGCCAGCAGCCAAGATCGCGGGATCAACGGAAACACCATATATTTT | CASSQDRGINGNTIYF
TRBJ1-2 | . | TRBD1 | TRBV6-6 | TGTGCCAGCCAACAGGGGCTACTAATCCGCTACACCTTC | CASQQGLLIRYTF
TRBJ2-7 | . | TRBD1 | TRBV2 | TGTGCCAGCAGTATGGGACAGGGGTTCGAGCAGTACTTC | CASSMGQGFEQYF
TRBJ2-2 | . | TRBD1 | TRBV7-9 | TGTGCCAGCAGAAGGGGACAGAGGAACACCGGGGAGCTGTTTTTT | CASRRGQRNTGELFF
TRBJ2-5 | . | TRBD2 | TRBV19 | TGTGCCAGTAGTGTCACTAGCGGAGAGACCCAGTACTTC | CASSVTSGETQYF
TRBJ1-4 | . | TRBD1 | TRBV7-2 | TGTGCCAGTCCGACAGGGGGTGAAAAACTGTTTTTT | CASPTGGEKLFF
TRBJ1-5 | . | . | TRBV7-9 | TGTGCCACTTCTAAAGCCGGAGGAAATCAGCCCCAGCATTTT | CATSKAGGNQPQHF
TRBJ2-3 | . | . | TRBV28 | TGTGCCAGCAGGGCAACAGATACGCAGTATTTT | CASRATDTQYF
TRBJ2-5 | . | TRBD2 | TRBV2 | TGTGCCAGCAGTGGAGATAGCGGGGAGACCCAGTACTTC | CASSGDSGETQYF